This TCR beta chain stems from a study of OX40 agonist ivuxolimab in advanced cancers. Study findings and constraints: Researchers report that CD8+ T cells had, on average, more expanded clones than CD4+.

Generated by immunoSEQ multiplex PCR, the TCRdb table keeps only in-frame clones and is missing some. This repertoire shows roughly 50,000 clones, 70% to 90% found once; its top ten account for approximately 12%. Comment on this clone: Its antigen remains unknown.

This CDR3 contains 13 residues. The germline gives CDR1 SGHTA, CDR2 FQGNSA. Trimming stripped 8 bases from V and 2 bases from J, with 10 bases between. The V gene is TRBV7-2, the J gene TRBJ2-1; D is possibly TRBD1 or TRBD2 (6 bases each). The origin of this receptor is an adult with an advanced solid tumor such as melanoma, head and neck, liver or kidney cancer. Here the sequenced sample was CD4+ or CD8+ T cells sorted from blood, taken in a trial of the OX40 agonist ivuxolimab. The DNA for the CDR3 is TGTGCCAGCCTGGGGGGCACCTACAATGAGCAGTTCTTC. This translates into CASLGGTYNEQFF.